This T cell receptor (beta chain) was captured in a study of patients and donors after allogeneic stem cell transplantation. Via MiXCR, TCRdb re-called the RT-PCR reads, giving one row per CDR3 protein. The table includes tens of thousands of distinct CDR3 sequences, just under 5% detected once. This TCR was recovered from a human donor who was either an allogeneic HSCT recipient or a stem cell or donor lymphocyte infusion donor (not recorded which). It is not recorded whose cells these are; they may come from a transplant donor. Material: blood, either unsorted or a sorted T cell fraction (not recorded which).

The CDR3 nucleotides are TGTGCCAGCAGCCCCGGGGCTCTGGGGGCTAATGAAAAACTGTTTTTT. Encoded protein: CASSPGALGANEKLFF. J is TRBJ1-4 and V is TRBV4-2, with D possibly TRBD1 on 5 matching bases. The CDR3 is made up of 16 amino acids. Germline loops: CDR1 LGHNA, CDR2 YNFKEQ. V was cut by 4 bases and J by 3 bases, with 15 bases left in between.